The text below deals with one TCR beta chain. Repertoires were generated with immunoSEQ multiplex PCR, while TCRdb's copy carries only in-frame clones and drops some. The repertoire holds about 250,000 clones, around four fifths seen once, with around 8.9% in the top ten. Germline V gene data show CDR1 as GTSNPN and CDR2 as SVGIG (reference sequence). With 8 bases removed from V and 1 base from J, the gap between germline ends came to 14 bases. This CDR3 has 13 residues. This sample was taken from a study of blood T cell repertoires in COVID-19. Overall study context: The analysed material was cDNA or gDNA that came from T cells, B-cell-depleted T cells, or PBMCs.

The sample comprised peripheral blood. The TCR sequence derives from a man aged 40-55 years with active or convalescent COVID-19. The rearrangement uses TRBV30 and TRBJ2-5; tentative D call: TRBD1 (6 bases). The CDR3 region is CATSTGLQETQYF. In DNA form, the CDR3 reads TGTGCCACCTCGACAGGACTCCAAGAGACCCAGTACTTC.